This T cell receptor (beta chain) emerged from a study of Graves' ophthalmopathy and Graves' hyperthyroidism. Study results and limitations: The authors also found most expanded thyroid clonotypes above 0.001 frequency in blood.

Remarks on this clonotype: Its antigen remains unidentified. A much more abundant neighbour one base away suggests this may be a read error.

Among the hyperthyroidism patients, all were newly diagnosed, aged 18 to 65, with under 2 months' duration. As the template, RNA transcripts were used to amplify TCR beta CDR3 regions. Following a first-round RT-PCR that used HTBI primers, a second-round multiplex PCR was carried out. TCRdb fed the multiplex PCR reads into MiXCR, producing one record per CDR3 protein. This sample has roughly 400,000 distinct CDR3 sequences, with over 15% found just once. The TCR originated in a woman aged 18-30 years with stable Graves' hyperthyroidism. Sample: peripheral blood.

This CDR3 is CASGPGLMFGNSPLHF. The CDR3 DNA sequence: TGCGCCAGCGGCCCCGGACTGATGTTTGGTAATTCACCCCTCCACTTT. The rearrangement joins TRBV5-1 to TRBJ1-6; D ambiguous. Trimming cost V 7 bases and J 6 bases, with 20 bases left between them. The CDR3 runs to 16 residues. The germline V gene encodes CDR1 SGHRS and CDR2 YFSETQ. The variable domain in full, with the rest retrieved from reference TRBV5-1 and TRBJ1-6, is KAGVTQTPRYLIKTRGQQVTLSCSPISGHRSVSWYQQTPGQGLQFLFEYFSETQRNKGNFPGRFSGRQFSNSRSEMNVSTLELGDSALYLCASGPGLMFGNSPLHFGNGTRLTVT.